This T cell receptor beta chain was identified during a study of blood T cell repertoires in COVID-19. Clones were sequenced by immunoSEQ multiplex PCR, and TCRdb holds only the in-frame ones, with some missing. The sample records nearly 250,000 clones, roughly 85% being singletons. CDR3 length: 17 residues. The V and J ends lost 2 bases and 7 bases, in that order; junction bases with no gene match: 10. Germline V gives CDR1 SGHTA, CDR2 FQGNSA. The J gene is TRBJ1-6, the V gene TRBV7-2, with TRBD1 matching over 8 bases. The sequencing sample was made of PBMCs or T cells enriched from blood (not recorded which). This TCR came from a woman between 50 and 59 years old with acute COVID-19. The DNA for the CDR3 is TGTGCCAGCAGCTTAATAATAGGACAGGGAAGGAATTCACCCCTCCACTTT. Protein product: CASSLIIGQGRNSPLHF.